The sample holds one count of the clone carrying this T cell receptor (beta chain). Produced via immunoSEQ multiplex PCR; TCRdb's table is partial and in-frame only. The data hold over 10,000 clones, with 94% observed a single time. This sample was included in a study of technical replicates of blood from a few donors. From germline, CDR1 is SQVTM and CDR2 ANQGSEA. The CDR3 is 16 residues long. Trimming pared 6 bases from V and 2 bases from J, leaving 22 bases between. This sequence was found in a human donor in good health. The sequencing sample was made of PBMCs. The rearrangement uses TRBV29-1 and TRBJ2-5, with a weak D call TRBD2 (6 bases). The CDR3 reads CSVAPVVGAGQETQYF. Here the CDR3 DNA reads TGCAGCGTCGCCCCCGTTGTCGGCGCGGGGCAAGAGACCCAGTACTTC.